This T cell receptor beta chain comes out of a study of shared clonotypes between healthy human individuals. Assay: immunoSEQ multiplex PCR; the TCRdb copy retains only in-frame clones and omits some. The sample records roughly 1,800,000 clones, just under 95% being singletons. The CDR3 is 14 residues long. CDR1 is SNHLY and CDR2 is FYNNEI in the germline V gene. Cells designated naive CD8 were CD45RO-negative and were positively selected for CCR7, with terminally differentiated effector memory CD45RA+ cells excluded. This chain uses TRBV2 with TRBJ2-1; perhaps TRBD2 as D (6 bases). The material sequenced was naive CD8+ T cells sorted from blood. The origin of this receptor is a man aged 18 to 35 in good health. The CDR3 region has the DNA TGTGCGAGCGGACCTCCGGAGGGTTACAATGAGCAGTTCTTC. Protein: CASGPPEGYNEQFF.